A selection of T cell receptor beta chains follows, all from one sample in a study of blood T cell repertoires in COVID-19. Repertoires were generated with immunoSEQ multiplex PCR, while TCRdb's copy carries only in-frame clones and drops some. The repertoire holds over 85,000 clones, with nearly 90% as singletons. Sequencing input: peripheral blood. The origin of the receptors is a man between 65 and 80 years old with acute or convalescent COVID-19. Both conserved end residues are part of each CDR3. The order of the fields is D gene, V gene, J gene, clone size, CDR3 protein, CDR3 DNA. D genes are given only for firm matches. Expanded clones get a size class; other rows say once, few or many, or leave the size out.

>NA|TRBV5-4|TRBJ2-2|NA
CASSLEGARANTGELFF
TGTGCCAGCAGCTTGGAAGGGGCGCGAGCGAACACCGGGGAGCTGTTTTTT
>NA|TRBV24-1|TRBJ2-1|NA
CATSDYRAARDEQFF
TGTGCCACCAGTGACTACAGGGCCGCTCGGGATGAGCAGTTCTTC
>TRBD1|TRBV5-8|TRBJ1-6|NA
CASRVRQGGHSPLHF
TGTGCCAGCAGGGTGAGACAGGGTGGCCATTCACCCCTCCACTTT
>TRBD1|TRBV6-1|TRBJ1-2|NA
CASSEGQVKSYGYTF
TGTGCCAGCAGTGAGGGACAGGTGAAGTCATATGGCTACACCTTC
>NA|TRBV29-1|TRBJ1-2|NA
CSVEDGAVNGYTF
TGCAGCGTTGAGGATGGTGCGGTGAATGGCTACACCTTC
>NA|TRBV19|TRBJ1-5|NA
CASSSSDKYSNQPQHF
TGTGCCAGTAGTTCATCGGACAAGTATAGCAATCAGCCCCAGCATTTT
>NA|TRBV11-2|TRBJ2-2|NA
CASSPPGFPDTGELFF
TGTGCCAGCAGCCCGCCGGGTTTCCCGGACACCGGGGAGCTGTTTTTT
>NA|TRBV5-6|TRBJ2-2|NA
CASSPLGGVTGELFF
TGTGCCAGCAGCCCTTTAGGGGGTGTCACCGGGGAGCTGTTTTTT
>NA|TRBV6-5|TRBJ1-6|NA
CASRRSLISPLHF
TGTGCCAGCAGGAGATCTTTGATCTCACCCCTCCACTTT
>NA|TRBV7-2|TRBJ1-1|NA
CASSTEGAANTEAFF
TGTGCCAGCAGCACCGAAGGGGCAGCGAACACTGAAGCTTTCTTT
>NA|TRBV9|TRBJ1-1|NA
CASSVKGVTEAFF
TGTGCCAGCAGCGTAAAAGGGGTCACTGAAGCTTTCTTT
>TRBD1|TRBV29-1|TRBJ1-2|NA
CSVGPGGIYGYTF
TGCAGCGTTGGGCCAGGGGGTATCTATGGCTACACCTTC
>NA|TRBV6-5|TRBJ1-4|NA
CASRGLGMSEKLFF
TGTGCCAGCAGAGGACTGGGAATGAGTGAAAAACTGTTTTTT
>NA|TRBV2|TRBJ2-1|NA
CASRGGTAYNEQFF
TGTGCCAGCAGGGGCGGGACAGCCTACAATGAGCAGTTCTTC
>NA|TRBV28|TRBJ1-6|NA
CASSLRTGGNSPLHF
TGTGCCAGCAGCCTTCGTACCGGGGGGAATTCACCCCTCCACTTT
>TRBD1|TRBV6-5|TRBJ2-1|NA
CASSPGTGGPFF
TGTGCCAGCAGTCCAGGGACAGGGGGCCCGTTCTTC
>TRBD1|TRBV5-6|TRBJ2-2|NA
CASSLGTGVTGELFF
TGTGCCAGCAGCTTAGGGACAGGGGTCACCGGGGAGCTGTTTTTT
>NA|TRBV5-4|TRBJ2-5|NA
CASSLETGQETQYF
TGTGCCAGCAGCTTGGAAACAGGGCAAGAGACCCAGTACTTC
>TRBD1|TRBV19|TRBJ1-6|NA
CASSISGTGLNSPLHF
TGTGCCAGTAGTATATCGGGGACAGGACTTAATTCACCCCTCCACTTT
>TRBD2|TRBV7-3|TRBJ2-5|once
CASSPLGGMGETQYF
TGTGCCAGCAGCCCCTTGGGGGGGATGGGGGAGACCCAGTACTTC
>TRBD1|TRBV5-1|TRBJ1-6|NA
CASSSRQGNNSPLHF
TGCGCCAGCAGCTCCAGACAGGGGAACAATTCACCCCTCCACTTT
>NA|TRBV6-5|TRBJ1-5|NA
CASSSGRTQPQHF
TGTGCCAGCAGTTCTGGGAGAACTCAGCCCCAGCATTTT
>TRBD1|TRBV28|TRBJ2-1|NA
CASSLLVPGGSEQFF
TGTGCCAGCAGTTTATTGGTGCCAGGGGGTAGTGAGCAGTTCTTC
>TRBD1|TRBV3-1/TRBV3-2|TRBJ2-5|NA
CASSQHPGQGALKYF
TGTGCCAGCAGCCAACACCCGGGACAGGGGGCCTTAAAGTACTTC
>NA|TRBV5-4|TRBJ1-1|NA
CASSATRASNTEAFF
TGTGCCAGCAGCGCGACGAGGGCATCCAACACTGAAGCTTTCTTT
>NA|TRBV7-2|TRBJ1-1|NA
CASPAARGGWTEAFF
TGTGCCAGCCCAGCGGCCCGGGGGGGGTGGACTGAAGCTTTCTTT
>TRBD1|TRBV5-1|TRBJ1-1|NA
CASRYHMGDSNTEAFF
TGCGCCAGCAGATACCATATGGGGGACAGTAACACTGAAGCTTTCTTT
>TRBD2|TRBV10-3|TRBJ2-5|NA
CAISEIAGETQETQYF
TGTGCCATCAGTGAAATAGCGGGGGAGACGCAAGAGACCCAGTACTTC
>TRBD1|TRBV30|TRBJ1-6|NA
CAWSVETGVSPLHF
TGTGCCTGGAGTGTGGAGACAGGGGTTTCACCCCTCCACTTT
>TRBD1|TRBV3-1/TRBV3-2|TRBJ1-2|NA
CASSQGQGAVFYGYTF
TGTGCCAGCAGCCAGGGGCAGGGGGCGGTTTTCTATGGCTACACCTTC
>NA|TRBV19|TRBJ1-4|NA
CASSARAHEKLFF
TGTGCCAGTAGCGCCAGGGCGCATGAAAAACTGTTTTTT
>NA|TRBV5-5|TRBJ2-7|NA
CASTPREGASSYEQYF
TGTGCCAGCACCCCACGGGAGGGGGCTAGTTCCTACGAGCAGTACTTC
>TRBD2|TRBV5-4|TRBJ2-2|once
CASSLVAGLPGELFF
TGTGCCAGCAGCTTGGTAGCGGGGTTGCCCGGGGAGCTGTTTTTT
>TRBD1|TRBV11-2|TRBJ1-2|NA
CASSPTGGNYGYTF
TGTGCCAGCAGCCCGACAGGGGGGAACTATGGCTACACCTTC
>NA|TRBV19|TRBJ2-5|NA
CASSIGGAQETQYF
TGTGCCAGTAGTATTGGAGGGGCCCAAGAGACCCAGTACTTC
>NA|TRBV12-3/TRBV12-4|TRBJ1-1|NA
CASRQGKTEAFF
TGTGCCAGCAGACAGGGAAAGACTGAAGCTTTCTTT